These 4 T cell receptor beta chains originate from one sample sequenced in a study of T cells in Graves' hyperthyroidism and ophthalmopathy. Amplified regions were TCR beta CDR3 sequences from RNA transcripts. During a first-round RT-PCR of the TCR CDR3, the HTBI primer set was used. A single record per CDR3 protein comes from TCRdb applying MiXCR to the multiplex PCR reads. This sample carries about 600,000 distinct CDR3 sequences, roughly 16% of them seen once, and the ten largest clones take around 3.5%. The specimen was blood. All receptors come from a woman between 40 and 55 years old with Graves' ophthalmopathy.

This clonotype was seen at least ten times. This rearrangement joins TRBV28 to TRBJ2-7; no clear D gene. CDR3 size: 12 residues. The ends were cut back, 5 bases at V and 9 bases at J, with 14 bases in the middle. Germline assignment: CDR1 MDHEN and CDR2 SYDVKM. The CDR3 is CASSGLSIGQYF. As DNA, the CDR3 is TGTGCCAGCAGTGGATTGTCGATTGGGCAGTACTTC.

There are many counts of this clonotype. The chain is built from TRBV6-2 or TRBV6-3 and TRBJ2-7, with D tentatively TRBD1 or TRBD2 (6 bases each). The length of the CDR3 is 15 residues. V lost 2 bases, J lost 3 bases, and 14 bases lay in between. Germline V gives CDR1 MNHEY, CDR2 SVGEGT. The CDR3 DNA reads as TGTGCCAGCAGTTACAGGAGGGGGTATTTCTACGAGCAGTACTTC. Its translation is CASSYRRGYFYEQYF.

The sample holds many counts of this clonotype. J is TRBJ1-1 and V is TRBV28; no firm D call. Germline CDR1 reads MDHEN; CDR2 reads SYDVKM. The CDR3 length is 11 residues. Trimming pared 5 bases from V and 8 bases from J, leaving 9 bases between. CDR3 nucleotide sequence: TGTGCCAGCAGTCCCCAAGGGGAAGCTTTCTTT. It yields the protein CASSPQGEAFF.

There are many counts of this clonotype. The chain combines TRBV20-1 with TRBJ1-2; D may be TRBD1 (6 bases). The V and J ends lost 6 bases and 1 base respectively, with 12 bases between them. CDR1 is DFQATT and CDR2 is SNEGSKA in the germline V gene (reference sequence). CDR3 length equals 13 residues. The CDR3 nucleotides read TGCAGTGCCCTCGGACAGTTTAACTATGGCTACACCTTC. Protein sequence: CSALGQFNYGYTF.